The TCR beta chain under discussion was sequenced for a study of response to subunit inactivated influenza vaccine. Findings of the study overall: Each seasonal influenza vaccination recruits few new T cells, the authors suggested.

The V gene lost 3 bases and the J gene lost 6 bases, with 11 bases spanning the gap. The CDR3 is 13 amino acids. Germline lookup yields CDR1 KGHDR and CDR2 SFDVKD. As to this clonotype: Antigen specificity is unknown.

TCRdb analysed the RT-PCR reads with MiXCR anew, one entry per CDR3 protein. The data show a few hundred thousand distinct CDR3 sequences, 9.5% to 13% seen once. Sequenced material: PBMCs from blood, taken about 40 days after vaccination. This rearrangement joins TRBV24-1 to TRBJ2-7; D is undetermined. The sequence came from a man aged 50-59 years who received an inactivated influenza vaccine. The CDR3 protein is CATSDGKGPEQYF. CDR3 coding DNA: TGTGCCACCAGTGATGGGAAAGGGCCCGAGCAGTACTTC.